The clone carrying this TCR beta chain was observed many times. This record belongs to a study of T-cell reconstitution after alpha-beta-depleted transplantation in children. TCRbeta library construction was performed incorporating unique molecular identifiers. One entry per CDR3 protein, called by TCRdb with MiXCR from the PCR reads. The sample includes 780,000 or so distinct CDR3 sequences, 16% seen only once; the top ten take approximately 5%. The CDR3 has 14 amino acids. CDR1 and CDR2 from the germline V gene are SNHLY and FYNNEI. The germline V and J ends were trimmed by 3 bases and 5 bases, with 11 bases remaining between them.

The input for sequencing was PBMCs, mostly from graft donor cells, taken 360 days after TCRalphabeta/CD19-depleted stem cell transplant. V usage is TRBV2 and J usage is TRBJ1-5; D not certain. The receptor was isolated from a male patient aged 10-17 years who had a stem cell transplant for acute lymphoblastic leukemia, so the T cells may come from the graft donor. The DNA of the CDR3 is TGTGCCAGCAGTGACGCAAGGCTGGATCAGCCCCAGCATTTT. Translation: CASSDARLDQPQHF. Using reference TRBV2 and TRBJ1-5 for the parts outside the CDR3, the full variable domain is EPEVTQTPSHQVTQMGQEVILRCVPISNHLYFYWYRQILGQKVEFLVSFYNNEISEKSEIFDDQFSVERPDGSNFTLKIRSTKLEDSAMYFCASSDARLDQPQHFGDGTRLSIL.